Listed below are T cell receptor beta chains from one sample, sequenced in a study of Graves' ophthalmopathy and Graves' hyperthyroidism. TCRdb re-analysed the multiplex PCR reads in MiXCR, keeping a single row per CDR3 protein. The sample lists 150,000 to 200,000 distinct CDR3 sequences; 39% were seen once. Sequenced material: peripheral blood. The receptors were gathered from a man younger than 40 with Graves' ophthalmopathy. CDR3s include the opening cysteine and the closing phenylalanine or tryptophan. A D gene is named only where the DNA matches it firmly. Part of the rows lack a size; the others show once, few, many or a class for expanded clones.

>TRBV7-2|-|-|TRBJ2-7
CASSLRETYEQYF
TGTGCCAGCAGCTTAAGGGAAACCTACGAGCAGTACTTC
>TRBV12-3/TRBV12-4|once|-|TRBJ1-1
CASSPRTLIPEAFF
TGTGCCAGCAGTCCCCGGACCTTAATACCTGAAGCTTTCTTT
>TRBV6-2/TRBV6-3|many|-|TRBJ1-5
CAIPVRCRPQHF
TGTGCCATCCCCGTGAGGTGTCGACCCCAGCATTTT
>TRBV5-1|many|TRBD1|TRBJ1-5
CASSSDDRTGFNQPQHF
TGCGCCAGCAGCTCCGATGATCGGACAGGGTTCAATCAGCCCCAGCATTTT
>TRBV29-1|many|-|TRBJ2-7
CSVVTSYEQYF
TGCAGCGTTGTTACTTCCTACGAGCAGTACTTC
>TRBV7-8|many|-|TRBJ2-5
CASSLVTLSAETQYF
TGTGCCAGCAGCTTAGTTACACTGTCTGCGGAGACCCAGTACTTC
>TRBV4-1|many|TRBD1|TRBJ1-5
CASSQDLTDRDGYSNQPQHF
TGCGCCAGCAGCCAAGATCTTACGGACAGGGACGGGTATAGCAATCAGCCCCAGCATTTT
>TRBV30|many|TRBD1|TRBJ1-2
CAWDRGMGGYTF
TGTGCCTGGGACAGGGGAATGGGCGGCTACACCTTC
>TRBV6-2/TRBV6-3|many|TRBD1|TRBJ1-1
CASSLLTDREESEAFF
TGTGCCAGCAGTCTATTAACCGACAGGGAGGAATCTGAAGCTTTCTTT
>TRBV6-1|many|-|TRBJ1-5
CASSERGHFSNQPQHF
TGTGCCAGCAGTGAAAGGGGACACTTTAGCAATCAGCCCCAGCATTTT
>TRBV29-1|-|TRBD2|TRBJ2-2
CSVSAGGQVGELFF
TGCAGCGTATCAGCGGGAGGGCAGGTCGGGGAGCTGTTTTTT
>TRBV12-3/TRBV12-4|many|TRBD2|TRBJ2-7
CASSLGEGHFGPSYEQYF
TGTGCCAGCAGTTTGGGGGAGGGCCACTTCGGTCCGTCCTACGAGCAGTACTTC
>TRBV12-3/TRBV12-4|-|-|TRBJ2-7
CASSPWGVEQYF
TGTGCCAGCAGTCCCTGGGGAGTAGAGCAGTACTTC
>TRBV12-3/TRBV12-4|many|-|TRBJ1-1
CASSGGAPTEAFF
TGTGCCAGCAGTGGCGGGGCCCCCACTGAAGCTTTCTTT
>TRBV6-5|many|-|TRBJ2-7
CASSYSRHYEQYF
TGTGCCAGCAGTTACTCTCGACATTACGAGCAGTACTTC
>TRBV28|many|-|TRBJ1-5
CASRATINNQPQHF
TGTGCCAGCCGTGCAACAATAAACAATCAGCCCCAGCATTTT
>TRBV6-5|many|-|TRBJ2-7
CASSYSGQSYEQYF
TGTGCCAGCAGTTACTCAGGACAGTCCTACGAGCAGTACTTC
>TRBV6-5|many|-|TRBJ1-1
CASSYSSTEAFF
TGTGCCAGCAGTTACTCCAGCACTGAAGCTTTCTTT
>TRBV27|many|-|TRBJ1-1
CASSSRADTEAFF
TGTGCCAGCAGTTCCAGGGCGGACACTGAAGCTTTCTTT
>TRBV19|-|-|TRBJ1-1
CASSARENTEAFF
TGTGCCAGTAGTGCCAGGGAAAACACTGAAGCTTTCTTT
>TRBV27|many|TRBD2|TRBJ2-6
CASSPAGRAGANVLTF
TGTGCCAGCAGTCCAGCGGGGAGGGCTGGGGCCAACGTCCTGACTTTC
>TRBV6-4|many|-|TRBJ2-7
CASRGVKAYEQYF
TGTGCCAGCAGGGGAGTTAAAGCCTACGAGCAGTACTTC
>TRBV12-3/TRBV12-4|many|-|TRBJ1-2
CASSYEGTGHMGYTF
TGTGCCAGCAGTTACGAGGGTACAGGACATATGGGCTACACCTTC
>TRBV12-3/TRBV12-4|-|-|TRBJ2-2
CATSENTGELFF
TGTGCCACCAGTGAGAACACCGGGGAGCTGTTTTTT
>TRBV29-1|many|-|TRBJ2-7
CSAGGAAEQYF
TGCAGCGCCGGAGGGGCCGCCGAGCAGTACTTC
>TRBV6-1|-|-|TRBJ2-7
CASSDWGTLKWEQYF
TGTGCCAGCAGTGATTGGGGGACCCTTAAATGGGAGCAGTACTTC
>TRBV7-2|-|-|TRBJ1-1
CASSSRTQVAFF
TGTGCCAGCAGCTCACGGACTCAGGTAGCTTTCTTT
>TRBV2|-|TRBD1|TRBJ2-7
CASSYNTGTGDGYEQYF
TGTGCCAGCAGTTACAATACCGGGACAGGGGACGGCTACGAGCAGTACTTC
>TRBV6-2/TRBV6-3|-|-|TRBJ1-5
CASSYSFGGNQPQHF
TGTGCCAGCAGTTACTCGTTTGGTGGCAATCAGCCCCAGCATTTT
>TRBV11-2|once|-|TRBJ2-7
CASSSYTGGKPYEQYF
TGTGCCAGCAGCTCGTACACAGGAGGCAAACCCTACGAGCAGTACTTC
>TRBV28|many|TRBD2|TRBJ2-2
CASRLAGVGTGELFF
TGTGCCAGTCGCTTAGCGGGAGTTGGTACCGGGGAGCTGTTTTTT
>TRBV24-1|-|-|TRBJ2-2
CATRAPDRAGELFF
TGTGCCACCCGGGCACCCGATCGCGCCGGGGAGCTGTTTTTT
>TRBV6-2/TRBV6-3|many|-|TRBJ1-1
CASSPKTGVMNTEAFF
TGTGCCAGCAGTCCTAAGACAGGAGTGATGAACACTGAAGCTTTCTTT
>TRBV6-1|few|-|TRBJ2-3
CASLTYTDTQYF
TGTGCCAGCCTAACGTACACAGATACGCAGTATTTT
>TRBV12-5|-|-|TRBJ2-2
CASVSEGTGELFF
TGTGCTAGTGTCTCGGAGGGCACCGGGGAGCTGTTTTTT
>TRBV28|many|-|TRBJ1-3
CASSLRPSSGNTIYF
TGTGCCAGCAGTTTACGACCCAGCTCTGGAAACACCATATATTTT
>TRBV20-1|-|TRBD1|TRBJ1-1
CSARKGQGDTEAFF
TGCAGTGCTAGAAAGGGACAGGGGGACACTGAAGCTTTCTTT
>TRBV18|-|-|TRBJ1-6
CASSPARNNSPLHF
TGTGCCAGCTCACCGGCCAGAAATAATTCACCCCTCCACTTT
>TRBV10-3|many|-|TRBJ2-5
CAISGLEKETQYF
TGTGCCATCAGTGGACTAGAGAAAGAGACCCAGTACTTC
>TRBV12-5|many|-|TRBJ2-2
CASGLGGELFF
TGTGCTAGTGGTTTGGGCGGGGAGCTGTTTTTT
>TRBV28|once|TRBD1|TRBJ1-6
CASRTGVYSPLHF
TGTGCCAGCAGAACAGGGGTCTATTCACCCCTCCACTTT
>TRBV28|once|-|TRBJ1-6
CASSLMGIYNSPLHF
TGTGCCAGCAGTTTAATGGGGATATATAATTCACCCCTCCACTTT
>TRBV7-2|once|-|TRBJ2-7
CASSLAPSTEQYF
TGTGCCAGCAGCTTAGCCCCAAGTACCGAGCAGTACTTC
>TRBV10-3|many|-|TRBJ1-1
CAISESTPNTEAFF
TGTGCCATCAGTGAGTCGACCCCGAACACTGAAGCTTTCTTT
>TRBV6-5|-|-|TRBJ1-1
CASSYSWAGEAFF
TGTGCCAGCAGTTACTCGTGGGCGGGTGAAGCTTTCTTT
>TRBV30|many|-|TRBJ1-2
CAWNPGLRGYTF
TGTGCCTGGAATCCGGGACTTCGAGGCTACACCTTC
>TRBV11-2|-|-|TRBJ2-7
CASSLQPRFRSSYGQYF
TGTGCCAGCAGCTTACAGCCGCGTTTCCGGAGCTCCTACGGGCAGTACTTC
>TRBV24-1|many|TRBD2|TRBJ2-2
CATSSRFLSGGTGELFF
TGTGCCACCAGTTCTCGCTTCCTCTCGGGAGGCACCGGGGAGCTGTTTTTT
>TRBV11-2|many|-|TRBJ1-3
CASSPQAGYSGNTIYF
TGTGCCAGCAGCCCCCAGGCAGGGTACTCTGGAAACACCATATATTTT
>TRBV6-1|-|TRBD2|TRBJ2-7
CASSEGAGGPSEQYF
TGTGCCAGCAGTGAAGGGGCGGGAGGGCCGAGTGAGCAGTACTTC
>TRBV20-1|-|-|TRBJ1-1
CSAHGERPNTEAFF
TGCAGTGCCCATGGAGAGCGGCCTAACACTGAAGCTTTCTTT
>TRBV12-3/TRBV12-4|many|-|TRBJ2-7
CASSLAGASYEQYF
TGTGCCAGCAGTTTAGCCGGGGCCTCCTACGAGCAGTACTTC
>TRBV6-5|many|TRBD2|TRBJ2-7
CASSSTTSGGYEQYF
TGTGCCAGCAGCTCTACTACTAGCGGGGGCTACGAGCAGTACTTC
>TRBV7-2|-|-|TRBJ1-6
CASSLSQLGPLHF
TGTGCCAGCAGCTTAAGTCAGCTCGGGCCCCTCCACTTT
>TRBV12-3/TRBV12-4|many|TRBD2|TRBJ2-2
CASSPGTRRDTGELFF
TGTGCCAGCAGTCCCGGGACTAGACGAGACACCGGGGAGCTGTTTTTT